This T cell receptor (beta chain) is drawn from a study of T cell clones after liver transplantation (dated by TCRdb to about 2019). The study in broad terms: ITN030ST, the source of the samples, was a randomized trial that attempted immunosuppression withdrawal within 2 years of liver transplantation. Donor-reactive T cell clones were identified by TCRbeta sequencing following a pre-transplant mixed lymphocyte reaction and were subsequently tracked in post-transplant blood. As an antigen-independent comparator for the donor-reactive sequences, third party-reactive TCRbeta sequences from pre-transplant MLRs were identified as well. Of the eight recipients, three were HCV-positive, while the remaining recipients had been transplanted for non-autoimmune, non-viral indications. No induction therapy was given to the subjects, and standard immunosuppression was administered until randomization at 12-24 months post-transplant. Tolerance meant complete immunosuppression withdrawal for at least one year without liver enzymes rising beyond twice the upper limit of normal. Blood samples were collected pre-transplant, then pre-randomization ahead of withdrawal, and finally post-randomization once withdrawal had either been completed or failed. Of the 8 liver transplant recipients making up the studied cohort, 3 were classified as tolerant and 5 as non-tolerant. Study-wide findings and limitations: Donor-reactive sequences decreased more than third party-reactive sequences, which suggests partial antigen-specific deletion that was not related to withdrawal success. In a couple of subjects, low numbers of available donor cells limited the measurable donor-reactive repertoire. In most of the 8 subjects, regardless of tolerance or HCV status, circulating donor-reactive CD4 TCRbeta sequences dropped significantly post-transplant. The conclusions were preliminary, being limited by small, heterogeneous patient numbers and by non-standardized post-transplant time points. Because allograft tissue specimens were not available, migration of donor-reactive T cells into the graft, rather than deletion, may have occurred. Once repertoire turnover was taken into account, donor-reactive detection showed a significant reduction for CD4 in 7 of 8 subjects and for CD8 in 8 of 8.

In the germline V gene, CDR1 corresponds to MDHEN and CDR2 to SYDVKM. Reading from cysteine to phenylalanine, the CDR3 counts 13 amino acids. The retained sequence is limited to the CDR3, 39 bases, with the frame set at the first base. V is pared back by 10 bases and J by 1 base, with 13 bases lying between the germline termini. Frozen genomic DNA underwent high-throughput TCRbeta CDR3 sequencing by immunoSEQ, including PCR amplification, mapping, bias correction and internal controls. The published analysis was carried out like this. Productive rearrangements were retained, and unique TCRbeta sequences were defined by the CDR3 nucleotide sequence together with the V and J gene. A sequence counted as donor-reactive only if the sequence showed at least 5-fold expansion in CFSE-low cells compared with unstimulated pre-transplant cells and had a frequency of at least 0.01%. To ensure at least 90% detection power, minimum frequency thresholds were set for each subject based on that subject's lowest-template unstimulated sample. Jensen-Shannon divergence between the top 1000 TCRbeta sequences post-transplant and pre-transplant was used to measure repertoire turnover. Two-sided Fisher's exact tests were used to test for changes in how often donor-reactive sequences were detected. TCRdb stores this immuneACCESS table with in-frame sequences only. Part of the clones is absent; in the studies checked, under half of the shortfall reflects unresolved V genes, and no reason is known for the rest. That table gives V, J and clone size, and the DNA gave D and trimming. This sample has 16,000 or so clones in its table, and approximately 90% of those were observed once. The ten largest clones add up to about an eighth of the sample.

In its sample, this clone was seen a few times. The specificity of this receptor is unknown. No much larger clone exists at a distance of one base, and base qualities are not known. Unstimulated PBMCs, after thawing, were stained for CD3, CD4 and CD8 and then FACS-sorted into CD3+CD4+ and CD3+CD8+ populations. Each of the 8 studied subjects was randomized to immunosuppression withdrawal. Genomic DNA was isolated with the Qiagen DNeasy Blood and Tissue Kit. The receptor was derived from a human patient who received a liver transplant. After a transplant, some of the T cells may come from the graft donor. The V and J segments used are TRBV28 and TRBJ1-1; tentative D gene TRBD1, with 6 bases matching. The sample was CD8+ T cells from blood, taken around 45 months after liver transplant. The DNA sequence follows: TGTGCCACCCGACAGGTCGGGAACACTGAAGCTTTCTTT. This is translated as CATRQVGNTEAFF.